Listed below are T cell receptor beta chains from one sample, sequenced in a study of T cell responses to AZD1222 COVID-19 vaccine. The data were produced by immunoSEQ multiplex PCR, yet TCRdb's version contains in-frame clones alone and is incomplete. The sample yields 100,000 or so clones, 87% seen once. The specimen was peripheral blood, collected 28 days after the second AZD1222 dose. The receptors were gathered from an adult who received the AZD1222 COVID-19 vaccine. Each CDR3 is given with its conserved first and last residue. Fields, in order: D gene, clone size, V gene, J gene, CDR3 protein, CDR3 DNA. The D gene is left open where the match is weak. Part of the rows lack a size; the others show once, few, many or a class for expanded clones.

-	-	TRBV4-1	TRBJ2-4	CASSQGAGIAKNIQYF	TGCGCCAGCAGCCAAGGTGCGGGGATAGCCAAAAACATTCAGTACTTC
-	-	TRBV4-1	TRBJ1-2	CASSQGGFYGYTF	TGCGCCAGCAGCCAAGGCGGTTTCTATGGCTACACCTTC
-	once	TRBV19	TRBJ2-1	CASSIANEQFF	TGTGCCAGTAGTATTGCGAATGAGCAGTTCTTC
-	-	TRBV2	TRBJ2-5	CASSEPAPYF	TGTGCCAGCAGTGAGCCAGCCCCGTACTTC
-	-	TRBV5-4	TRBJ1-3	CASSNKGGTIYF	TGTGCCAGCAGTAACAAAGGCGGGACCATATATTTT
-	-	TRBV27	TRBJ1-6	CASSFFNSPLHF	TGTGCCAGCAGTTTTTTTAATTCACCCCTCCACTTT
-	-	TRBV27	TRBJ2-7	CASSPGLSYEQYF	TGTGCCAGCAGCCCCGGCCTATCCTACGAGCAGTACTTC
TRBD2	-	TRBV5-1	TRBJ2-2	CASSISGRSDTGELFF	TGCGCCAGCAGCATTAGCGGGAGGTCCGACACCGGGGAGCTGTTTTTT
TRBD2	once	TRBV19	TRBJ2-7	CASSPGGERSYEQYF	TGTGCCAGTAGCCCGGGGGGAGAGCGCTCCTACGAGCAGTACTTC
TRBD1	once	TRBV6-9	TRBJ1-1	CARADRGKMNTEAFF	TGTGCCAGGGCTGACAGGGGAAAGATGAACACTGAAGCTTTCTTT
-	-	TRBV18	TRBJ1-2	CASSPNREDGYTF	TGTGCCAGCTCACCAAACAGGGAGGATGGCTACACCTTC
TRBD1	once	TRBV18	TRBJ2-1	CASSGGQDYNEQFF	TGTGCCAGCTCCGGGGGACAGGACTACAATGAGCAGTTCTTC
-	few	TRBV5-4	TRBJ2-2	CASSLGRSDTGELFF	TGTGCCAGCAGCTTGGGCAGGTCTGACACCGGGGAGCTGTTTTTT
TRBD1	few	TRBV5-1	TRBJ2-2	CASSLRQGQNTGELFF	TGCGCCAGCAGCTTGCGACAGGGGCAAAACACCGGGGAGCTGTTTTTT
-	-	TRBV7-8	TRBJ2-7	CASSLDPGSYEQYF	TGTGCCAGCAGCTTAGATCCAGGGTCCTACGAGCAGTACTTC
-	-	TRBV2	TRBJ2-3	CASSENRDTDTQYF	TGTGCCAGCAGTGAAAACCGAGACACAGATACGCAGTATTTT
-	-	TRBV30	TRBJ2-4	CAWRPGEVAKNIQYF	TGTGCCTGGAGACCGGGGGAAGTAGCCAAAAACATTCAGTACTTC
-	-	TRBV28	TRBJ1-1	CASSPSRGVNTEAFF	TGTGCCAGCAGTCCCTCACGCGGAGTGAACACTGAAGCTTTCTTT
-	-	TRBV5-1	TRBJ1-2	CASSLTFNSVNYGYTF	TGCGCCAGCAGTCTTACCTTTAACAGCGTAAACTATGGCTACACCTTC
TRBD1	-	TRBV6-5	TRBJ2-6	CASSYPTGAGANVLTF	TGTGCCAGCAGTTACCCGACAGGGGCTGGGGCCAACGTCCTGACTTTC
-	-	TRBV19	TRBJ1-1	CASTGGPNTEAFF	TGTGCCAGTACCGGTGGCCCTAACACTGAAGCTTTCTTT
-	few	TRBV5-1	TRBJ1-6	CASTRSGQGNSPLHF	TGCGCCAGCACAAGGTCCGGCCAGGGGAATTCACCCCTCCACTTT
-	-	TRBV6-5	TRBJ1-2	CASSYEVSRGYTF	TGTGCCAGCAGTTACGAGGTCTCGCGTGGCTACACCTTC